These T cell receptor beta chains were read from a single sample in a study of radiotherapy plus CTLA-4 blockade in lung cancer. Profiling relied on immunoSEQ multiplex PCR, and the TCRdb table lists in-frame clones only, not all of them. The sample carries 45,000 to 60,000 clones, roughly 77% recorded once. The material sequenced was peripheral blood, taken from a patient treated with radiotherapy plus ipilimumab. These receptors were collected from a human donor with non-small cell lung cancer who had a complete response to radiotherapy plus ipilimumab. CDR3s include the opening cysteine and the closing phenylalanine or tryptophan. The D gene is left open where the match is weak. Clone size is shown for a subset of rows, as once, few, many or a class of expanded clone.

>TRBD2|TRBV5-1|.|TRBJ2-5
CASSWPGLATETQYF
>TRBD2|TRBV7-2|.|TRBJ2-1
CASSPRTSGEQFF
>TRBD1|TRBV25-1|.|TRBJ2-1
CASSGAGGFYNEQFF
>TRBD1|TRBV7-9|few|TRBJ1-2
CASSLMGQYGYTF
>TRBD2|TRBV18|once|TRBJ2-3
CASSYPGLAVTDTQYF
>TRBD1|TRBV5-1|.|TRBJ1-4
CASSSGTGSEKLFF
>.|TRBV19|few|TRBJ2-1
CASSIRRVDEQFF
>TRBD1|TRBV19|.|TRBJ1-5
CASSIWGQGVKPQHF
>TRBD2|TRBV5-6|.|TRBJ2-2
CASSFMGGVTGELFF
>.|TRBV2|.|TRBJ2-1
CASSEAPGLQFF
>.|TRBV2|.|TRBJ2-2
CASRKRTGPTGELFF
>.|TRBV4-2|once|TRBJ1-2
CASSPGAPGYGYTF
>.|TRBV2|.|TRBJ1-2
CASRGGGNGYTF
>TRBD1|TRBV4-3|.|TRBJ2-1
CASSQNTGAQSNEQFF
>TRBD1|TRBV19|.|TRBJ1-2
CASSTPGQGFYVYGYTF
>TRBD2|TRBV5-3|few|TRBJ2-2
CARSRGLAENTGELFF
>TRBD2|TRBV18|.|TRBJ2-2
CASSPSGSSAGELFF
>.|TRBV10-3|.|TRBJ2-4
CAISESGRNAAKNIQYF
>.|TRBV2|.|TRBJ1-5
CASEDGYQPQHF
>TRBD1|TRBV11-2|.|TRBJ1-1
CASSAGGSDTEAFF